The subject of this entry is one T cell receptor beta chain. This clone was picked up one time. The antigen this receptor binds is unknown. The record has no base qualities; no much larger clone is one base away. TCRbeta CDR3 regions were amplified from genomic DNA by means of the immunoSEQ Assay, a bias-controlled multiplex PCR. The original pipeline was this. The number of nucleated cells in each sample was estimated from the amplification of reference gene primers within the assay. To quantify the absolute abundance of each unique TCRbeta CDR3 rearrangement, sequence reads were collapsed and filtered. For each sample, productive Simpson clonality was calculated as the square root of Simpson's diversity index over productive rearrangements. The table comes from immuneACCESS by way of TCRdb, which keeps in-frame sequences with V and J called. Part of the clones is missing from these tables; in studies checked, under half for an unresolved V gene and the rest for unknown reasons. V and J calls and clone size come straight from that table; D and trimming were deduced from the DNA. The sample has tens of thousands of clones on record, around 80% of them singletons. The ten largest clonotypes hold around 8.2% of the sample.

Whole blood was collected in K2EDTA tubes by collaborating institutions according to the institutions' own protocols. For TCRbeta analysis, collaborators shipped samples in one of three forms: frozen whole blood, isolated PBMCs, or DNA extracted from either of those sample types. From the cysteine up to the phenylalanine, the CDR3 has a length of 16 residues. Only the CDR3 portion is preserved as DNA: 48 bases, with reading frame beginning at the first base. CDR1 is given as MNHNS and CDR2 as SASEGT, both from the germline V gene. At the junction V is shortened by 2 bases and J by 5 bases, with 19 bases in between. These data are taken from a study of blood T cell repertoires in COVID-19 (dated by TCRdb to 2018 to 2021). Background on the whole study: Collaborator samples came from the United States, Italy and Spain and covered acute and convalescent phases of COVID-19. The prospective study material was composed of cDNA or gDNA derived from T cells, B-cell-depleted T cells, or PBMCs. Deeply sampled blood TCRbeta repertoires from subjects exposed to, actively infected with, or recovered from COVID-19 were included in the dataset. The repertoires were released in a freely available public database intended as a resource for research on the immune response to SARS-CoV-2. Samples came from the ongoing ImmuneRACE study (first 160 participants) plus 1,254 subjects from 6 global collaborators. A de-identified subject ID, COVID-19 status, age in years and sex were almost always included in the sample metadata. Where available, HLA class I and class II types were obtained from metadata supplied by the sample provider rather than from assay-based typing.

The investigation overall reported the following: The amount of clinical and demographic metadata varied by source and participant and was provided uncurated.

This sequence originates from an elderly woman with acute or convalescent COVID-19. Sequenced: peripheral blood. This chain is built from TRBV6-1 and TRBJ2-7; matching of 5 bases hints at TRBD1 as the D gene. In nucleotide form, the sequence is TGTGCCAGCAGTGAAACCGCAGGGTCCCCTTTGGACGAGCAGTACTTC. Its protein is CASSETAGSPLDEQYF.